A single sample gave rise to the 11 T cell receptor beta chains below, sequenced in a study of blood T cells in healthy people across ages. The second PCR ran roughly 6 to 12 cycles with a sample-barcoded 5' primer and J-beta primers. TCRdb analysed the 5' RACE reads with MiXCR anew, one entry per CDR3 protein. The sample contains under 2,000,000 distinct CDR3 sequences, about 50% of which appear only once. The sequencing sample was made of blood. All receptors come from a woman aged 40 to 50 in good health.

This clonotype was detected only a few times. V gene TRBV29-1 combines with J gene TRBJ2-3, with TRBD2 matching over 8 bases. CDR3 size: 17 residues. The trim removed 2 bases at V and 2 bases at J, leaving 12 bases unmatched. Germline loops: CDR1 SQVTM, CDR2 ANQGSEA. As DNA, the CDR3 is TGCAGCGTTGAATTAGCGACTAGCGACGACCTCACAGATACGCAGTATTTT. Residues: CSVELATSDDLTDTQYF.

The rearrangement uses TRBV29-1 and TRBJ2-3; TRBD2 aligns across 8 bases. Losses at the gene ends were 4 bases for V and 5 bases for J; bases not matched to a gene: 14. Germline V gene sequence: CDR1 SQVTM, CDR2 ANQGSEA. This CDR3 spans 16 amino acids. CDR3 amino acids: CSVVNSLAGGGDTQYF. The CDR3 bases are TGCAGCGTTGTTAATAGTCTAGCGGGTGGGGGAGATACGCAGTATTTT.

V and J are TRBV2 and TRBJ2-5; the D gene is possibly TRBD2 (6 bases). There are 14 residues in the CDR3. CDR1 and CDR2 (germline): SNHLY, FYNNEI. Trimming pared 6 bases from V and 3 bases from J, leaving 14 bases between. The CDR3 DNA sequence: TGTGCCAGCAGGCAACCGGGACTTGAAGAGACCCAGTACTTC. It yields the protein CASRQPGLEETQYF.

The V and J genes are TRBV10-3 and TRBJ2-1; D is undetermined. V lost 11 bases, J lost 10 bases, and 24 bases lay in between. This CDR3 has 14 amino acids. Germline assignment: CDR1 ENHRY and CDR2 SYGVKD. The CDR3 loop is CARAESLPAKEQFF. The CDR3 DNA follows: TGTGCCCGGGCGGAATCCCTCCCCGCTAAGGAGCAGTTCTTC.

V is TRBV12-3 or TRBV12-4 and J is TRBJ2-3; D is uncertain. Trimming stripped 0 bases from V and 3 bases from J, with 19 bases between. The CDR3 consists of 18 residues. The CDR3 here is CASSLAWSHHKKTDTQYF. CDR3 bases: TGTGCCAGCAGTTTAGCGTGGTCACATCACAAGAAGACAGATACGCAGTATTTT.

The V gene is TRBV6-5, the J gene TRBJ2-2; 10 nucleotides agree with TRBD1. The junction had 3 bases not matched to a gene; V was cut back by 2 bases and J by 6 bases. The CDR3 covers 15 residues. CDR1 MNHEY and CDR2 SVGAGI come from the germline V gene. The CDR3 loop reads CASSYKTGGSGELFF. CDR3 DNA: TGTGCCAGCAGTTACAAGACAGGGGGCTCCGGGGAGCTGTTTTTT.

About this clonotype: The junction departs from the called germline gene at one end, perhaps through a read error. The CDR3 spells CASSYGPGRSYEQYF. The CDR3 bases are TGTGCCAGTAGTTATGGCCCAGGGCGATCCTACGAGCAGTACTTC. V and J are TRBV6-5 and TRBJ2-7, with D perhaps matching TRBD1 (5 bases). The length of the CDR3 is 15 residues. Germline V gives CDR1 MNHEY, CDR2 SVGAGI.

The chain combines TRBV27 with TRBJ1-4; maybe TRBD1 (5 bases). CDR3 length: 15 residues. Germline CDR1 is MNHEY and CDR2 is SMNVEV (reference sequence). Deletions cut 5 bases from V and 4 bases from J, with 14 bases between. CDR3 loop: CASSLARGFNEKLFF. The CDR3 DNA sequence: TGTGCCAGCAGTCTAGCTAGGGGCTTTAATGAAAAACTGTTTTTT.

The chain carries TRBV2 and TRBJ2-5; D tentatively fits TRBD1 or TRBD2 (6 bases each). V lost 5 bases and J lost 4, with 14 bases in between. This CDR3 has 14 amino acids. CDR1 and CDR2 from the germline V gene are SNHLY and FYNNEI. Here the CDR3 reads CASSKGGRGETQYF. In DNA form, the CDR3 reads TGTGCCAGCAGTAAGGGGGGTAGAGGAGAGACCCAGTACTTC.

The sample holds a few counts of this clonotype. In DNA form, the CDR3 reads TGCAGTGCTCAAAAGATGACAGGTGAAAAAGAGACCCAGTACTTC. It is translated as CSAQKMTGEKETQYF. The chain recombines TRBV20-1 with TRBJ2-5; tentative D call: TRBD1 (6 bases). Germline V gene data show CDR1 as DFQATT and CDR2 as SNEGSKA (reference sequence). The CDR3 spans 15 residues. The V end lost 5 bases, the J end lost 3 bases, and 19 bases lay between the germline ends.

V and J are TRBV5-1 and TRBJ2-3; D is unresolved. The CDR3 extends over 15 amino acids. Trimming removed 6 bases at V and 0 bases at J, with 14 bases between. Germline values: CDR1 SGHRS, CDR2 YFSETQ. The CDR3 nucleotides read TGCGCCAGCACCCGCGCAGTCGGGAGCACAGATACGCAGTATTTT. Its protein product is CASTRAVGSTDTQYF.